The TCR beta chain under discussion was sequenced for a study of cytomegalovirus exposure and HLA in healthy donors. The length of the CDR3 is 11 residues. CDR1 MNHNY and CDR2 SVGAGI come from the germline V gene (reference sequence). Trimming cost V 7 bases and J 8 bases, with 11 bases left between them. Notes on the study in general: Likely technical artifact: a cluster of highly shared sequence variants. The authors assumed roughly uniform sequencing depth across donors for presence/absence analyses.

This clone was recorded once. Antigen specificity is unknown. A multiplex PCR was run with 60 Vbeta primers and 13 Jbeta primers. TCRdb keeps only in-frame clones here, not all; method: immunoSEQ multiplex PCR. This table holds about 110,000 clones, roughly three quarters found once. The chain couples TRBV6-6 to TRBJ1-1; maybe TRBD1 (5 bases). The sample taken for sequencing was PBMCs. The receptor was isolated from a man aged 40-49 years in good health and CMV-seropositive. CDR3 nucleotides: TGTGCCAGCAAAGGAAGGGGCGAAGCTTTCTTT. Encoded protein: CASKGRGEAFF.